By proportion, the clone carrying this T cell receptor (beta chain) is medium-sized. The data were taken from a study of OX40 agonist ivuxolimab in advanced cancers. Looking at the study overall: Therapy given before enrollment (anti-PD-1, anti-PD-L1 or anti-CTLA-4) was allowed, and around 44% had some.

TCRdb keeps only in-frame clones here, not all; method: immunoSEQ multiplex PCR. Of tens of thousands of clones in the sample, about 88% were seen once. Germline V gene lookup returns CDR1 SNHLY and CDR2 FYNNEI. V gave up 6 bases and J gave up 5 bases; unmatched junction bases: 16. This CDR3 has 18 residues. The TCR sequence derives from an adult with an advanced solid tumor such as melanoma, head and neck, liver or kidney cancer. Source: CD4+ or CD8+ T cells sorted from blood, taken in a trial of the OX40 agonist ivuxolimab. This chain uses TRBV2 with TRBJ2-4, with 10 positions matching TRBD2. The CDR3 DNA follows: TGTGCCAGCAGAGAAAAGCGGGAGGGGTTTAATACCCAAAACATTCAGTACTTC. It codes for CASREKREGFNTQNIQYF.